These T cell receptor beta chains were read from a single sample in a study of metastatic and nonmetastatic thyroid tumors. Using MiXCR, TCRdb re-called clones from the PCR reads. The table lists 15,000 to 20,000 clones, roughly 32% of them singletons. Specimen: tumor tissue. The receptors come from a female donor with papillary thyroid cancer or a benign thyroid nodule (not recorded which). Some clones in this sample may be carry-over from other donors' samples. Each CDR3 is given with its conserved first and last residue. The D gene is left open where the match is weak. The size entry is marked missing in some rows and otherwise reads once, few, many or a size class.

clone_size j_call d_call v_call cdr3_aa cdr3_nt
medium-sized TRBJ2-3 - TRBV7-9 CASSLVQIMSTDTQYF TGTGCCAGCAGCTTAGTACAGATTATGAGCACAGATACGCAGTATTTT
once TRBJ2-1 - TRBV4-2 CASSHQTGEQFF TGTGCCAGCAGTCATCAGACCGGTGAGCAGTTCTTC
- TRBJ1-6 TRBD1 TRBV5-4 CASSVDRVGNSPLHF TGTGCCAGCAGCGTTGACAGGGTGGGTAATTCACCCCTCCACTTT
medium-sized TRBJ1-1 - TRBV19 CASSPAGLNTEAFF TGTGCCAGTAGTCCCGCAGGGCTGAACACTGAAGCTTTCTTT
medium-sized TRBJ1-1 - TRBV6-1 CASSALRVSDTEAFF TGTGCCAGCAGTGCCCTCAGGGTAAGCGACACTGAAGCTTTCTTT
- TRBJ2-5 TRBD2 TRBV19 CASSTLAGVETQYF TGTGCCAGTAGTACCTTAGCGGGAGTAGAGACCCAGTACTTC
- TRBJ1-5 - TRBV19 CASSTESNQPQHF TGTGCCAGTAGTACGGAGAGCAATCAGCCCCAGCATTTT
many TRBJ2-3 - TRBV9 CASSVGTLGRTDTQYF TGTGCCAGCAGCGTAGGGACTTTAGGCCGCACAGATACGCAGTATTTT
- TRBJ2-7 - TRBV7-9 CASSLPGSVNEQYF TGTGCCAGCAGCTTACCAGGGTCGGTAAACGAGCAGTACTTC
many TRBJ1-1 - TRBV7-9 CASSFRDTEAFF TGTGCCAGCAGCTTCAGGGACACTGAAGCTTTCTTT
medium-sized TRBJ2-7 TRBD2 TRBV11-2 CASSLVAGGTYEQYF TGTGCCAGCAGCTTAGTAGCGGGGGGGACCTACGAGCAGTACTTC
- TRBJ2-1 TRBD1 TRBV11-2 CASSYRQGFSYNEQFF TGTGCCAGCAGCTATAGACAGGGATTCTCCTACAATGAGCAGTTCTTC
- TRBJ2-1 TRBD2 TRBV5-1 CASSVGLVWNEQFF TGCGCCAGCAGCGTGGGACTAGTGTGGAATGAGCAGTTCTTC
- TRBJ2-2 - TRBV27 CASSERAQNTGELFF TGTGCCAGCAGTGAACGGGCGCAGAACACCGGGGAGCTGTTTTTT
- TRBJ2-3 TRBD1 TRBV28 CASSPSGTGVGDTQYF TGTGCCAGCAGCCCGTCCGGGACAGGGGTCGGAGATACGCAGTATTTT
few TRBJ2-7 - TRBV28 CASTPANTYEQYF TGTGCCAGCACGCCAGCGAACACCTACGAGCAGTACTTC
once TRBJ2-3 - TRBV5-1 CASRDSDYTDTQYF TGCGCCAGTCGGGATAGCGACTACACAGATACGCAGTATTTT
- TRBJ2-7 - TRBV7-2 CASSPGTRYEQYF TGTGCCAGCAGCCCGGGGACTCGCTACGAGCAGTACTTC
few TRBJ1-4 - TRBV4-3 CASSQDDGKLFF TGCGCCAGCAGCCAAGACGACGGGAAACTGTTTTTT
- TRBJ2-1 TRBD2 TRBV20-1 CSAIAGLAGSYNEQFF TGCAGTGCTATAGCTGGACTAGCGGGCTCCTACAATGAGCAGTTCTTC
many TRBJ1-6 TRBD1 TRBV11-3 CASSLDFSGTGVSSYNSPLHF TGTGCCAGCAGCTTAGACTTTTCGGGGACAGGGGTAAGCTCCTATAATTCACCCCTCCACTTT
many TRBJ2-5 - TRBV4-2 CASSQERGQTQYF TGTGCCAGCAGCCAAGAGAGAGGACAGACCCAGTACTTC
medium-sized TRBJ1-4 - TRBV5-6 CASSLRGPNEKLFF TGTGCCAGCAGCTTGCGGGGACCTAATGAAAAACTGTTTTTT
- TRBJ2-7 - TRBV4-1 CASSQDRNIVYEQYF TGCGCCAGCAGCCAAGATCGGAACATCGTCTACGAGCAGTACTTC
- TRBJ2-7 - TRBV7-3 CASSLTGTEQYF TGTGCCAGCAGCTTAACTGGGACCGAGCAGTACTTC
many TRBJ2-7 - TRBV7-8 CASSDRERGQYF TGTGCCAGCAGCGACCGGGAACGGGGACAGTACTTC
- TRBJ1-6 - TRBV20-1 CSAGSWDSPLHF TGCAGTGCTGGAAGCTGGGACTCACCCCTCCACTTT
- TRBJ2-7 - TRBV30 CAWSVGHEQYF TGTGCCTGGAGTGTAGGCCACGAGCAGTACTTC
once TRBJ2-2 - TRBV5-1 CASSWSGTPNTGELFF TGCGCCAGCAGCTGGTCCGGGACACCGAACACCGGGGAGCTGTTTTTT
- TRBJ1-5 TRBD1 TRBV20-1 CSARAIDRESQPQHF TGCAGTGCTAGAGCCATCGACAGGGAAAGTCAGCCCCAGCATTTT
many TRBJ2-7 TRBD2 TRBV13 CASSSGGKRVEQYF TGTGCCAGCAGCTCGGGAGGGAAACGCGTCGAGCAGTACTTC
- TRBJ2-1 TRBD2 TRBV4-2 CASSQDASGGANEQFF TGTGCCAGCAGCCAAGATGCGAGCGGGGGGGCCAATGAGCAGTTCTTC
medium-sized TRBJ1-5 - TRBV20-1 CSATGALNQPQHF TGCAGTGCTACCGGGGCCCTCAATCAGCCCCAGCATTTT
many TRBJ2-1 - TRBV9 CASSVVGGAGNEQFF TGTGCCAGCAGCGTAGTTGGGGGCGCGGGTAATGAGCAGTTCTTC
- TRBJ1-1 TRBD1 TRBV11-2 CASSHGTANTEAFF TGTGCCAGCAGCCACGGGACAGCGAACACTGAAGCTTTCTTT
few TRBJ2-1 - TRBV6-1 CASGLSGLDESEQFF TGTGCCAGCGGGTTGTCCGGGTTAGACGAATCGGAGCAGTTCTTC
few TRBJ1-1 - TRBV6-5 CASSYGGGVDTEAFF TGTGCCAGCAGTTATGGAGGGGGAGTGGACACTGAAGCTTTCTTT
medium-sized TRBJ1-2 - TRBV5-1 CASSTLRGGYGYTF TGCGCCAGCAGCACTCTCCGCGGGGGCTATGGCTACACCTTC
few TRBJ2-3 TRBD2 TRBV20-1 CSARGGTSGEVSTDTQYF TGCAGTGCTAGAGGGGGGACTAGCGGGGAGGTTAGCACAGATACGCAGTATTTT